A selection of T cell receptor beta chains follows, all from one sample in a study of blood T cell repertoires in COVID-19. Data came from immunoSEQ multiplex PCR; TCRdb stores just in-frame clones and leaves some out. The sample has tens of thousands of clones, 87% seen once. Sequenced sample: peripheral blood. The receptors were sampled from a woman aged 45-65 years with active or convalescent COVID-19. CDR3s include the opening cysteine and the closing phenylalanine or tryptophan. A D gene is named only where the DNA matches it firmly. The size entry is marked missing in some rows and otherwise reads once, few, many or a size class.

. | TRBJ2-6 | TRBV25-1 | . | TGTGCCAGCAGCAGAAGCTCTGGGGCCAACGTCCTGACTTTC | CASSRSSGANVLTF
TRBD2 | TRBJ2-7 | TRBV7-2 | . | TGTGCCAGCAGCAGATCGGGACTAGCGGGGGTTTACGAGCAGTACTTC | CASSRSGLAGVYEQYF
. | TRBJ2-3 | TRBV20-1 | . | TGCAGTGCTAGTAACCCCTCCCGGACTACTCAAGATACGCAGTATTTT | CSASNPSRTTQDTQYF
. | TRBJ1-1 | TRBV5-1 | . | TGCGCCAGCAGCTTGGCCCGGGACACTGAAGCTTTCTTT | CASSLARDTEAFF
TRBD2 | TRBJ2-3 | TRBV3-1/TRBV3-2 | . | TGTGCCAGCAGCCACCTAAGGTCACTAGCGGGGGTTACAGATACGCAGTATTTT | CASSHLRSLAGVTDTQYF
. | TRBJ1-5 | TRBV4-2 | few | TGTGCCAGCAGCCAGGTGGACGGAGGGTCACAGCCCCAGCATTTT | CASSQVDGGSQPQHF
TRBD2 | TRBJ2-5 | TRBV19 | . | TGTGCCAGTAGTATAGGGACTAGGGGTTTAGAGACCCAGTACTTC | CASSIGTRGLETQYF
. | TRBJ1-2 | TRBV7-9 | . | TGTGCCAGCAGCTCCCGGGACTCAGCTAACTATGGCTACACCTTC | CASSSRDSANYGYTF
. | TRBJ1-2 | TRBV13 | . | TGTGCCAGCAGCTTATTGGGGCCCACTAACTATGGCTACACCTTC | CASSLLGPTNYGYTF
TRBD1 | TRBJ1-3 | TRBV30 | few | TGTGCCTTCCGGGACAGGGGGACTAATGGAAACACCATATATTTT | CAFRDRGTNGNTIYF
. | TRBJ2-7 | TRBV7-9 | . | TGTGCCAGCTCGGGAGACCCAGCCTACGAGCAGTACTTC | CASSGDPAYEQYF
TRBD2 | TRBJ2-3 | TRBV7-2 | . | TGTGCCAGCAGCCCGACTAGCGGGGGGGCAGGGACAGATACGCAGTATTTT | CASSPTSGGAGTDTQYF
. | TRBJ1-2 | TRBV6-2/TRBV6-3 | . | TGTGCCAGCAGCCCCGTCGGCGAATCGGGTGGCTACACCTTC | CASSPVGESGGYTF
TRBD1 | TRBJ1-1 | TRBV24-1 | . | TGTGCCACCAGTGACCCCGGGACAGGGAACACTGAAGCTTTCTTT | CATSDPGTGNTEAFF
TRBD1 | TRBJ1-1 | TRBV10-3 | . | TGTGCCATCAGTGATCCGGGACGCAGGGGGACTGAAGCTTTCTTT | CAISDPGRRGTEAFF
TRBD2 | TRBJ2-3 | TRBV7-8 | . | TGTGCCAGCGAGCTAGCGGGGACTAGCACAGATACGCAGTATTTT | CASELAGTSTDTQYF
. | TRBJ1-2 | TRBV4-1 | . | TGCGCCAGCAGCCAGGCCCCGACAGGAGCTAACTATGGCTACACCTTC | CASSQAPTGANYGYTF
TRBD2 | TRBJ2-2 | TRBV6-5 | . | TGTGCCAGCGCCGGGCGGGGGGGCGTCACCGGGGAGCTGTTTTTT | CASAGRGGVTGELFF
. | TRBJ1-1 | TRBV18 | . | TGTGCCAGCTCACCACCCCTGGGGGCGAACACTGAAGCTTTCTTT | CASSPPLGANTEAFF
. | TRBJ2-5 | TRBV15 | . | TGTGCCACCAGCAGAGAAGTAGCGGAGACCCAGTACTTC | CATSREVAETQYF
. | TRBJ1-2 | TRBV4-3 | . | TGCGCCAGCAGCCAAGACAGGGTGGCTAACTATGGCTACACCTTC | CASSQDRVANYGYTF
TRBD1 | TRBJ1-3 | TRBV9 | . | TGTGCCAGCAGCGTAGCTACATCCGGACAGGGGGCTTCCTCTGGAAACACCATATATTTT | CASSVATSGQGASSGNTIYF
. | TRBJ1-1 | TRBV7-7 | . | TGTGCCAGCAGCTTTCACACGAACACTGAAGCTTTCTTT | CASSFHTNTEAFF
. | TRBJ1-1 | TRBV10-3 | . | TGTGCCATCAGTGATGGGGGCCCTAGGGCTTTCTTT | CAISDGGPRAFF
TRBD1 | TRBJ1-6 | TRBV9 | once | TGTGCCAGCAGTGGACAGGGGCGAAATTCACCCCTCCACTTT | CASSGQGRNSPLHF
. | TRBJ2-1 | TRBV7-2 | . | TGTGCCAGCAGACTCGACAGGAGCTCCTACAATGAGCAGTTCTTC | CASRLDRSSYNEQFF
. | TRBJ2-3 | TRBV7-2 | . | TGTGCCAGCAGCGTAACCAGGGAGGCAGATACGCAGTATTTT | CASSVTREADTQYF
. | TRBJ2-4 | TRBV6-2/TRBV6-3 | . | TGTGCCAGCAGTTACGGGACATCTAGAAACATTCAGTACTTC | CASSYGTSRNIQYF
. | TRBJ1-6 | TRBV6-5 | few | TGTGCCAGCAGCTTAGGGGGCTCCTATAATTCACCCCTCCACTTT | CASSLGGSYNSPLHF
. | TRBJ1-1 | TRBV6-2/TRBV6-3 | few | TGTGCCAGCAGTTACTCGACAGGGAACACTGAAGCTTTCTTT | CASSYSTGNTEAFF
. | TRBJ1-2 | TRBV5-1 | . | TGCGCCAGCAGCTTGGAAGCAGGGGATGGCTACACCTTC | CASSLEAGDGYTF
TRBD2 | TRBJ2-1 | TRBV9 | . | TGTGCCAGCAGCGAACTAGCGGGGGACTACAATGAGCAGTTCTTC | CASSELAGDYNEQFF
TRBD2 | TRBJ2-5 | TRBV9 | . | TGTGCCAGCAGCCCAGGACTAGCGGGAGTTCAAGAGACCCAGTACTTC | CASSPGLAGVQETQYF
TRBD1 | TRBJ1-6 | TRBV29-1 | . | TGCAGCGTTGGGACAGGGGGTTCACCCCTCCACTTT | CSVGTGGSPLHF
. | TRBJ1-4 | TRBV11-2 | . | TGTGCCAGCAGCTCTGAGGGTCTTAATGAAAAACTGTTTTTT | CASSSEGLNEKLFF
TRBD1 | TRBJ1-2 | TRBV5-5 | . | TGTGCCAGCAGCTGGGAGGACAGGAGGGGCGATGGCTACACCTTC | CASSWEDRRGDGYTF
. | TRBJ1-1 | TRBV27 | . | TGTGCCAGCAGGAAATACGGGGGTGTCGACACTGAAGCTTTCTTT | CASRKYGGVDTEAFF
TRBD1 | TRBJ2-7 | TRBV11-2 | . | TGTGCCAGCAGCTTTCTGGGTGGACAGGGCTCCTACGAGCAGTACTTC | CASSFLGGQGSYEQYF
TRBD1 | TRBJ1-1 | TRBV19 | . | TGTGCCAGTAAGGCGCGCGACAGGGCACAGGGAGCTTTCTTT | CASKARDRAQGAFF
. | TRBJ2-2 | TRBV11-3 | few | TGTGCCAGCAGCCTCAGGGATACCGGGGAGCTGTTTTTT | CASSLRDTGELFF
TRBD1 | TRBJ2-6 | TRBV15 | . | TGTGCCACCAGCAGAGGCCAGGGGGAGAGCTTCTCTGGGGCCAACGTCCTGACTTTC | CATSRGQGESFSGANVLTF
. | TRBJ2-1 | TRBV19 | . | TGTGCCAGTACGCCGCGGGGCTGGAATGAGCAGTTCTTC | CASTPRGWNEQFF
TRBD1 | TRBJ2-2 | TRBV30 | . | TGTGCCTGGAAGGACAGGGTGCCCGGGGAGCTGTTTTTT | CAWKDRVPGELFF
. | TRBJ1-2 | TRBV18 | . | TGTGCCAGCTCACCACTTGAAGAGTATGGCTACACCTTC | CASSPLEEYGYTF
. | TRBJ1-2 | TRBV6-5 | . | TGTGCCAGCAGTTACATTACACAGGGTGGAGGTGGCTACACCTTC | CASSYITQGGGGYTF